A single sample is the source of the 30 T cell receptor beta chains below, sequenced in a study of human thymus T cells. Resections were taken during corrective heart surgery, and the thymus tissue came from these. Repertoires were generated with immunoSEQ multiplex PCR, while TCRdb's copy carries only in-frame clones and drops some. The repertoire holds about 130,000 clones, with around 94% as singletons. Sequenced: thymus tissue. The receptor set was obtained from a boy in the first two years of life with a congenital heart defect but otherwise immunologically healthy.

A word on this clone: One junction end disagrees with the germline gene, perhaps due to a read error. V and J are TRBV5-1 and TRBJ2-7, with 9 bases identical to TRBD1. The CDR3 is made up of 14 amino acids. Germline assignment: CDR1 SGHRS and CDR2 YFSETQ. The CDR3, as DNA: TGCGCCAGCACTCCGGGACAGGGATCCTCCGAGCAGTACTTC. This codes for CASTPGQGSSEQYF.

The chain links TRBV5-8 to TRBJ1-5; no reliable D call. CDR3 length: 14 residues. From germline, CDR1 is SGHTS and CDR2 YDEGEE. The V end was cut by 1 base, the J end by 0 bases, with 5 bases between. CDR3 loop: CASSLLPSNQPQHF. CDR3 sequence (DNA): TGTGCCAGCAGCTTGCTCCCTAGCAATCAGCCCCAGCATTTT.

V usage is TRBV28 and J usage is TRBJ1-5; no clear D. There are 12 residues in the CDR3. Germline V lookup: CDR1 MDHEN, CDR2 SYDVKM. V was cut by 5 bases and J by 4 bases, with 6 bases left in between. The CDR3 region is CASSGGNQPQHF. CDR3 sequence (DNA): TGTGCCAGCAGTGGAGGTAATCAGCCCCAGCATTTT.

This chain uses TRBV7-2 with TRBJ2-1; 9 nucleotides agree with TRBD2. Germline values: CDR1 SGHTA, CDR2 FQGNSA. V was pared by 1 base and J by 7 bases, with 8 bases of the junction left unmatched. This CDR3 is built from 16 residues. As DNA, the CDR3 is TGTGCCAGCAGCTTAGTATGGACTAGCGCTGGGAATGAGCAGTTCTTC. Protein product: CASSLVWTSAGNEQFF.

The chain recombines TRBV7-2 with TRBJ1-3, with D perhaps matching TRBD1 (5 bases). Germline CDR1 SGHTA, CDR2 FQGNSA. This CDR3 contains 17 residues. V lost 1 base and J 2 bases, leaving 15 bases between the germline ends. This CDR3 is CASSLGDLTDAGNTIYF. CDR3 coding DNA: TGTGCCAGCAGCTTAGGGGATTTGACAGACGCTGGAAACACCATATATTTT.

The chain carries TRBV6-1 and TRBJ2-5; tentatively, D is TRBD2 (5 bases). The CDR3 spans 13 residues. Per germline, CDR1 MNHNS and CDR2 SASEGT. The germline V and J ends were trimmed by 4 bases and 5 bases, with 11 bases remaining between them. The CDR3 region has the DNA TGTGCCAGCAGTGGTTGGAGGTGGGAGACCCAGTACTTC. Amino acids: CASSGWRWETQYF.

The chain joins TRBV4-3 to TRBJ2-2; TRBD1 might be the D (6 bases). Trimming removed 4 bases from V and 6 bases from J, with 21 bases in between. CDR1 LGHNA and CDR2 YSLEER come from the germline V gene. The CDR3 extends over 17 amino acids. In nucleotides, the CDR3 is TGCGCCAGCAGCCTTGAAGCACAGGGATCGTTTCCCGGGGAGCTGTTTTTT. Its translation: CASSLEAQGSFPGELFF.

The J gene is TRBJ2-5, the V gene TRBV18, with D unclear. Germline-derived CDR1 and CDR2 are KGHSH and LQKENI. CDR3 length: 17 amino acids. V was cut by 2 bases and J by 2 bases, with 18 bases left in between. The CDR3 spells CASSPTMLPGLQETQYF. CDR3 coding DNA: TGTGCCAGCTCACCAACAATGTTGCCCGGGCTTCAAGAGACCCAGTACTTC.

The CDR3 DNA sequence: TGTGCCAGCAGCTCTGCCCGGGACAGGGGCCAAAACATTCAGTACTTC. It is translated as CASSSARDRGQNIQYF. The V and J genes are TRBV9 and TRBJ2-4; TRBD1 matches at 10 bases. There are 16 residues in the CDR3. The germline gives CDR1 SGDLS, CDR2 YYNGEE. Trimming removed 4 bases from V and 5 bases from J; junction bases left unmatched: 9.

The chain carries TRBV4-1 and TRBJ2-3; D remains unclear. Deletions cut 1 base from V and 8 bases from J, with 16 bases between. Germline assignment: CDR1 MGHRA and CDR2 YSYEKL. The CDR3 runs 15 residues. CDR3: CASSQAPDFSGTQYF. The CDR3 nucleotides read TGCGCCAGCAGCCAAGCCCCAGACTTTTCAGGTACGCAGTATTTT.

The chain has TRBV20-1 and TRBJ1-2; no firm D call. The CDR3 spans 11 residues. Germline V lookup: CDR1 DFQATT, CDR2 SNEGSKA (reference sequence). Trimming took 2 bases from V and 7 from J, leaving 8 bases between them. The CDR3 is CSARLGSGYTF. The CDR3 DNA reads TGCAGTGCTAGACTCGGGAGTGGCTACACCTTC.

The chain has TRBV28 and TRBJ2-5; 9 positions match TRBD1. V lost 1 base, J lost 1 base, and 10 bases stayed unmatched. The CDR3 runs to 18 residues. Per the germline V gene, CDR1 is MDHEN and CDR2 is SYDVKM. This CDR3 reads CASSLSDDSTGGQETQYF. DNA of the CDR3: TGTGCCAGCAGTTTATCGGACGATTCGACAGGGGGCCAAGAGACCCAGTACTTC.

The chain is built from TRBV5-1 and TRBJ1-2; unclear D gene. The V and J ends lost 0 bases and 3 bases respectively, with 6 bases between them. The CDR3 totals 13 residues. Germline V gene sequence: CDR1 SGHRS, CDR2 YFSETQ. In nucleotides, the CDR3 is TGCGCCAGCAGCTTGGGCAATTACTATGGCTACACCTTC. Translation: CASSLGNYYGYTF.

The chain combines TRBV10-1 with TRBJ2-2; 12 bases align to TRBD2. Germline loops: CDR1 WNHNN, CDR2 SYGVQD (reference sequence). V shed 4 bases and J 4 bases; nucleotides not matched to a gene: 4. The CDR3 consists of 16 residues. Here the CDR3 reads CASSGLAGALTGELFF. Written as DNA, the CDR3 is TGCGCCAGCAGTGGACTAGCGGGGGCTCTCACCGGGGAGCTGTTTTTT.

The CDR3, as DNA: TGCGCCAGCAGCCAAGGAGCGGGGGGTTGCACAGATACGCAGTATTTT. Translation gives CASSQGAGGCTDTQYF. The chain joins TRBV4-3 to TRBJ2-3, with TRBD2 identical over 9 bases. CDR3 length: 16 amino acids. Germline loops: CDR1 LGHNA, CDR2 YSLEER. Trimming removed 1 base from V and 1 base from J; junction bases left unmatched: 3.

V and J are TRBV25-1 and TRBJ1-3; tentatively, D is TRBD1 (5 bases). The CDR3 totals 15 residues. V was trimmed by 2 bases and J by 8 bases, leaving 16 bases between them. CDR1 is MGHDK and CDR2 is SYGVNS in the germline V gene. CDR3 nucleotides: TGTGCCAGCAGTGAAACCCCCCCAGGGTTGGACACCATATATTTT. Protein product: CASSETPPGLDTIYF.

The chain employs TRBV4-1 and TRBJ2-1; TRBD2 might be the D (7 bases). Germline V gene data show CDR1 as MGHRA and CDR2 as YSYEKL. The V end was cut by 1 base, the J end by 4 bases, with 14 bases between. CDR3 length equals 16 residues. This CDR3 reads CASSQVRGGGYNEQFF. The CDR3 region has the DNA TGCGCCAGCAGCCAAGTTAGGGGAGGGGGTTACAATGAGCAGTTCTTC.

The chain couples TRBV12-5 to TRBJ2-6; 8 bases map to TRBD2. Looked up from germline, CDR1 is LGHNT and CDR2 is FRNRAP. CDR3 length: 19 amino acids. The ends lost 0 bases at V and 1 base at J; junction bases unmatched: 8. The CDR3 nucleotides are TGTGCTAGTGGTTTGGTCCGGAGCGGGGGTGATTCTGGGGCCAACGTCCTGACTTTC. It specifies CASGLVRSGGDSGANVLTF.

This clone was detected a few times. The DNA of the CDR3 is TGCGCCAGTTCAATGGGGCGGGAAAAACTGTTTTTT. Amino acids: CASSMGREKLFF. The V and J genes are TRBV4-1 and TRBJ1-4; a weak D match, TRBD1 (5 bases). The V end was cut by 9 bases, the J end by 8 bases, with 13 bases between. The germline V gene encodes CDR1 MGHRA and CDR2 YSYEKL. CDR3 length: 12 amino acids.

The chain has TRBV30 and TRBJ2-3; 7 nucleotides agree with TRBD1. The ends lost 8 bases at V and 4 bases at J; junction bases unmatched: 12. The germline V gene encodes CDR1 GTSNPN and CDR2 SVGIG (reference sequence). The CDR3 has 14 residues. CDR3 loop: CAGRRGQGADTQYF. The CDR3, as DNA: TGTGCCGGAAGAAGGGGGCAAGGGGCAGATACGCAGTATTTT.

The J gene is TRBJ2-3, the V gene TRBV27; 8 bases are shared with TRBD2. Germline CDR1 MNHEY, CDR2 SMNVEV (reference sequence). CDR3 length: 19 residues. V shed 2 bases, J shed 2 bases, and the junction held 15 bases outside the gene matches. The CDR3 is CASSLKWRLRGDHTDTQYF. The CDR3 nucleotides read TGTGCCAGCAGTTTAAAATGGCGTCTGCGGGGGGACCACACAGATACGCAGTATTTT.

J is TRBJ1-5 and V is TRBV6-5, with D uncertain. V was trimmed by 2 bases and J by 7 bases, leaving 9 bases between them. The germline V gene encodes CDR1 MNHEY and CDR2 SVGAGI. This CDR3 contains 13 residues. CDR3 sequence reads: CASSYRKGQPQHF. The CDR3 coding sequence is TGTGCCAGCAGTTACAGAAAAGGCCAGCCCCAGCATTTT.

The chain links TRBV6-1 to TRBJ2-7; the match to TRBD2 covers 7 bases. The trim removed 8 bases at V and 3 bases at J, leaving 10 bases unmatched. The CDR3 sequence is 14 residues long. Germline values: CDR1 MNHNS, CDR2 SASEGT. CDR3: CASLGGEEDYEQYF. CDR3 nucleotides: TGTGCCAGCCTTGGGGGGGAAGAGGACTACGAGCAGTACTTC.

A word on this clone: This same CDR3 is encoded by further DNA sequences in the sample. The rearrangement links TRBV2 to TRBJ1-5; D is uncertain. The V end lost 3 bases, the J end lost 0 bases, and 0 bases lay between the germline ends. The CDR3 contains 12 residues. Germline V gene data show CDR1 as SNHLY and CDR2 as FYNNEI. Written as DNA, the CDR3 is TGTGCCAGCAGTGATAGCAATCAGCCCCAGCATTTT. It encodes CASSDSNQPQHF. Complete variable domain (other parts from reference TRBV2 and TRBJ1-5): EPEVTQTPSHQVTQMGQEVILRCVPISNHLYFYWYRQILGQKVEFLVSFYNNEISEKSEIFDDQFSVERPDGSNFTLKIRSTKLEDSAMYFCASSDSNQPQHFGDGTRLSIL.

The chain has TRBV6-6 and TRBJ2-4; D is perhaps TRBD1 (6 bases). Trimming left V 6 bases short and J 10 bases short, with 22 bases between. The germline V gene has CDR1 MNHNY and CDR2 SVGAGI (reference sequence). This CDR3 spans 15 amino acids. As DNA, the CDR3 is TGTGCCAGCAGCCAGGGGTGGGGCCAAAGGGGGATTCAGTACTTC. This encodes CASSQGWGQRGIQYF.

J is TRBJ2-3 and V is TRBV5-6; TRBD2 matches at 9 bases. The J segment lost 7 bases and the V segment lost 4 bases, leaving 10 bases of the junction unmatched. CDR3 length: 15 residues. The germline V gene encodes CDR1 SGHDT and CDR2 YYEEEE. The chain's CDR3 is CASSTGGGGANTQYF. Here the CDR3 DNA reads TGTGCCAGCAGCACCGGCGGCGGGGGGGCAAATACGCAGTATTTT.

The V gene is TRBV7-2, the J gene TRBJ2-5; 15 bases agree with TRBD2. Germline V gives CDR1 SGHTA, CDR2 FQGNSA. V gave up 2 bases and J gave up 3 bases; unmatched junction bases: 1. The CDR3 runs to 16 residues. CDR3 in DNA: TGTGCCAGCAGCTTACGGACTAGCGGGGGGGAAGAGACCCAGTACTTC. Protein: CASSLRTSGGEETQYF.

J is TRBJ2-3 and V is TRBV2; D is uncertain. The V end lost 6 bases, the J end lost 4 bases, and 8 bases lay between the germline ends. Germline V gives CDR1 SNHLY, CDR2 FYNNEI. This CDR3 region has 12 residues. CDR3 residues: CASSPLADTQYF. The CDR3 DNA is TGTGCCAGCAGCCCATTAGCAGATACGCAGTATTTT.

The chain carries TRBV4-3 and TRBJ1-1; 8 nucleotides agree with TRBD1. V was clipped by 1 base and J by 4 bases; unmatched bases: 11. This CDR3 region has 17 residues. CDR1 is LGHNA, CDR2 YSLEER, per germline. This chain's CDR3 is CASSQARRRQGSTEAFF. The DNA for the CDR3 is TGCGCCAGCAGCCAAGCAAGGAGACGACAGGGGAGCACTGAAGCTTTCTTT.

V and J are TRBV7-3 and TRBJ2-2, with 12 bases fitting TRBD2. This CDR3 spans 17 amino acids. Germline CDR1 SGHTA, CDR2 FQGTGA. The V gene end was trimmed by 5 bases and the J gene end by 2 bases; junction bases not matched to a gene: 6. The CDR3 sequence is CASSKLAGGDNTGELFF. For the CDR3, the DNA is TGTGCCAGCAGCAAACTAGCGGGGGGTGACAACACCGGGGAGCTGTTTTTT.